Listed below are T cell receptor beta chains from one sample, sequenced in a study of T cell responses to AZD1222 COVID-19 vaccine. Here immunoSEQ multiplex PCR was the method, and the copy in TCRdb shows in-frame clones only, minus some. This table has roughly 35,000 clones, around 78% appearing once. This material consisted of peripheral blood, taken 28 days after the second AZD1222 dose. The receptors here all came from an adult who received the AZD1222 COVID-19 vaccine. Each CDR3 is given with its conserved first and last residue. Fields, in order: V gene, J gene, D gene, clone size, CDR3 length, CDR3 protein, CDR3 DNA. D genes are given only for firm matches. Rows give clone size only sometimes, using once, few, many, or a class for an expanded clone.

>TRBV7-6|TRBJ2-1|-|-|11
CASSPADEQFF
TGTGCCAGCAGCCCAGCCGATGAGCAGTTCTTC
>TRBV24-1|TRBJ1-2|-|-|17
CATSDFHTTGPNYGYTF
TGTGCCACCAGTGATTTCCATACTACAGGGCCTAACTATGGCTACACCTTC
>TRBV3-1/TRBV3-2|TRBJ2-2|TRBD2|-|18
CASSQLGLAGRFTGELFF
TGTGCCAGCAGCCAGTTGGGACTAGCGGGAAGATTTACCGGGGAGCTGTTTTTT
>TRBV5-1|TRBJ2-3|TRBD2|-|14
CASKVRGDGDTQYF
TGCGCCAGCAAAGTCCGGGGGGACGGAGATACGCAGTATTTT
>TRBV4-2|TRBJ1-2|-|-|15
CASSQPAGGVAGYTF
TGTGCCAGCAGCCAGCCAGCCGGGGGCGTTGCTGGCTACACCTTC
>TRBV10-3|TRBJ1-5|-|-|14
CATGPSGEHQPQHF
TGTGCCACCGGGCCGTCAGGCGAGCATCAGCCCCAGCATTTT
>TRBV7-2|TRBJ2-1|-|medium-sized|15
CASSFAKGTYNEQFF
TGTGCCAGCAGCTTCGCAAAAGGGACCTACAATGAGCAGTTCTTC
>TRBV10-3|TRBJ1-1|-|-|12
CAISEQATEAFF
TGTGCCATCAGTGAGCAGGCGACTGAAGCTTTCTTT
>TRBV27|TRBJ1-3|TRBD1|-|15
CASSRGTGVGNTIYF
TGTGCCAGCAGCCGAGGGACAGGGGTCGGAAACACCATATATTTT
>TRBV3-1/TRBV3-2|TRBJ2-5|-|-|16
CASSFGRNIAQETQYF
TGTGCCAGCAGCTTTGGCAGAAATATTGCCCAAGAGACCCAGTACTTC
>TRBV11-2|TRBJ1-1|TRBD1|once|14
CASSRQGAGTEAFF
TGTGCCAGCAGTCGACAGGGGGCAGGGACTGAAGCTTTCTTT
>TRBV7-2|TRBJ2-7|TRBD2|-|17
CASSFLAGGHSSYEQYF
TGTGCCAGCAGCTTCCTAGCGGGGGGGCATTCCTCCTACGAGCAGTACTTC
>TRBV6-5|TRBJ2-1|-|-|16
CASSYSVAGPYNEQFF
TGTGCCAGCAGTTACTCGGTCGCGGGACCCTACAATGAGCAGTTCTTC
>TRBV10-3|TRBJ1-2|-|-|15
CAIRRLGGDLGGYTF
TGTGCCATCAGAAGACTGGGTGGGGATCTAGGAGGCTACACCTTC